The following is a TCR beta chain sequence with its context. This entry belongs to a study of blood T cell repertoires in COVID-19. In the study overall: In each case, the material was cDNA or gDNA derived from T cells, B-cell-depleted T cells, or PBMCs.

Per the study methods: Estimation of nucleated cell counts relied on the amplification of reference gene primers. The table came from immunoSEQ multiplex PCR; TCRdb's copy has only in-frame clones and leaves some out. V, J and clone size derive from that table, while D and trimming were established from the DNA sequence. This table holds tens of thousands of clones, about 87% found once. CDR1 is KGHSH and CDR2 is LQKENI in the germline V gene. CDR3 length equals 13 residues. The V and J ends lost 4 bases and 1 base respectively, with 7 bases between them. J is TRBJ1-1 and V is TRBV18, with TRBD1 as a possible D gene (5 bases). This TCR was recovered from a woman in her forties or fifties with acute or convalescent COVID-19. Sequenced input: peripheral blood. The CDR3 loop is CASSRDRNTEAFF. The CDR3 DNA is TGTGCCAGCTCACGCGACAGGAACACTGAAGCTTTCTTT.